This section outlines one T cell receptor (beta chain) sequence together with its context. Its specificity is not known. The sample belongs to a study of early T cells in non-severe SARS-CoV-2 infection. Trimming took 3 bases from V and 4 from J, leaving 6 bases between them. This CDR3 contains 12 residues. Germline V gives CDR1 SEHNR, CDR2 FQNEAQ (reference sequence). Findings and limits, study-wide: VDJdb-based annotation leaned toward anti-spike CD8 responses and missed private and CD4 specificities.

TCRdb redid the calling of the 5' RACE reads with MiXCR, one entry per CDR3 protein. The table lists roughly 38,000 distinct CDR3 sequences, 5.8% of them singletons, with 7.6% in the top ten. Source material: whole blood. The chain combines TRBV7-9 with TRBJ1-2; perhaps TRBD1 as D (6 bases). The receptor was isolated from an adult who was a healthcare worker with PCR-confirmed SARS-CoV-2 infection or an uninfected control (not recorded which). CDR3 residues: CASSLDSYGYTF. The CDR3 nucleotides read TGTGCCAGCAGCTTGGACAGCTATGGCTACACCTTC.